The T cell receptor beta chain described here comes from a study of beta chain features in type 1 diabetes. As every portion of the isolated RNA was reverse transcribed, the sequencing read expressed TCRB transcripts. Only in-frame clones appear in the TCRdb table, and some are missing; sequencing was by immunoSEQ multiplex PCR. This sample has 850,000 to 900,000 clones, with 17% found just once. CDR1 is SNHLY, CDR2 FYNNEI, per germline. V lost 10 bases to trimming and J lost 6 bases; unmatched junction nucleotides: 12. The CDR3 totals 13 residues. The chain employs TRBV2 and TRBJ2-7; the match to TRBD1 covers 7 bases. The sequenced sample consisted of naive CD4+ T cells from blood. This clonotype originated in a woman aged 18-29 years in good health. The CDR3 loop reads CATEKDRFGEQYF. The CDR3, as DNA: TGTGCCACCGAGAAGGACAGGTTCGGCGAGCAGTACTTC.